The source of this T cell receptor (beta chain) is a study of PD-1 blockade in classical Hodgkin lymphoma (dated by TCRdb to the early 2020s). General notes on the study: Nivolumab dosing was 3 mg/kg intravenously every 2 weeks, continuing until either disease progression or unacceptable toxicity. The study used TCR beta sequencing and CyTOF to define a peripheral blood immune signature of response to PD-1 blockade in classical Hodgkin lymphoma.

The Qiagen DNeasy kit was used to extract genomic DNA from unsorted PBMCs and from the negatively selected CD4+ and CD8+ fractions. TCR beta CDR3 regions were subjected to amplification by immunoSEQ multiplex PCR with primers that anneal to V and J segments. A synthetic immune receptor repertoire was used to minimize amplification bias, and any remaining bias was removed computationally after sequencing. Per the source publication's procedure: Custom Python scripts were used to quantify repertoire diversity as the Shannon entropy index. Unsorted, CD4+ and CD8+ repertoires were examined separately, except in combined analyses, for which CD4+ and CD8+ sequences were merged in silico. Clonal expansion was defined as at least a 2-fold frequency increase after treatment relative to C1D1, with a pseudocount of 0.5 for undetected baseline clones. Singleton clones were defined as clones with 0 or 1 copy at C1D1, and non-singleton clones were defined as clones with 2 or more copies. Clones expanded in unsorted samples were labelled as CD4+, CD8+ or unknown by matching protein sequences in sorted samples from the same patient. Wilcoxon tests on paired samples were used to test changes in diversity from C1D1 to C4D1. In its TCRdb copy, this immuneACCESS table keeps in-frame sequences only and misses some clones. Where compared with another copy, unresolved V genes explain less than half of these, and the others have no known cause. The D gene and trimming were derived from the DNA, and the V and J assignments and clone size from that table. This sample is represented by 30,000 to 35,000 clones; 80% to 90% of them were singletons. The ten largest clonotypes hold 25% to 40% of the sample.

As concerns this clone: Its antigen target is currently unknown. No base quality values were provided; no much bigger clone lies one nucleotide off.

In the paper's terms, the time point label means: cycle 1 day 1 (C1D1), immediately before nivolumab initiation. All trial patients had relapsed after autologous stem cell transplantation, with cohorts A, B and C differing in prior brentuximab vedotin exposure. The trial cohort comprised 56 patients with relapsed/refractory classical Hodgkin lymphoma whose best overall responses were complete response, partial response or progressive disease. Single-agent nivolumab was administered to trial patients in the multi-cohort phase II CheckMate 205 trial. An independent review committee assessed best overall response by applying the 2007 International Working Group response criteria. Trial PBMCs were collected immediately before nivolumab initiation (C1D1) and during therapy at cycle 2 day 1 and cycle 4 day 1. Peripheral blood was collected in 8 mL Vacutainer Cell Preparation Tubes, from which PBMCs were isolated by centrifugation and then cryopreserved.

Beyond this particular receptor, the publication reports: Trial patients achieving complete response had baseline diversity similar to newly diagnosed patients, whereas partial responders and progressors had significantly lower diversity. Only a single clinical trial cohort was studied, and what caused the repertoire differences, possibly disease activity or prior therapy, remained undefined. Patients starting nivolumab less than 1 year after ASCT had lower diversity and were excluded from later analyses to avoid confounding by immune reconstitution. A significant rise by C4D1 was seen in CD4+ but not CD8+ TCR diversity (p=0.0027 vs p=0.16), with the rise being most apparent in complete responders (p=0.02). Baseline TCR diversity was reported to be lower in newly diagnosed patients than in healthy donors and to be lower still in relapsed/refractory patients.

The material sequenced was peripheral blood mononuclear cells (PBMCs), taken at baseline. This sequence was found in a human donor with classical Hodgkin lymphoma.

In nucleotides, the sequence is TGTGCCAGCAGCGAGGACAGTAACTATGGCTACACCTTC. It translates as CASSEDSNYGYTF. Recombination joined TRBV7-9 with TRBJ1-2; TRBD1 could be the D gene, as 6 bases match. CDR1 and CDR2 are drawn from the germline V gene (reference sequence): SEHNR, FQNEAQ. The junction shows trimming of 5 bases on V and 1 base on J, plus 8 bases between the germline ends. The CDR3, from cysteine to phenylalanine, totals 13 residues. Here the CDR3 DNA is all that survives: 39 bases in frame from base 1.